Listed below are T cell receptor beta chains from one sample, sequenced in a study of control samples from healthy donors and cancer patients. The table came from immunoSEQ multiplex PCR; TCRdb's copy has only in-frame clones and leaves some out. The sample holds roughly 200,000 clones, just under 95% seen once. The sample taken for sequencing was blood. These receptors originate from a man aged 50-60 years in good health. The CDR3 runs from the conserved cysteine through the conserved F or W. The order of the fields is clone size, V gene, J gene, D gene, CDR3 DNA, CDR3 protein. The D gene is left open where the match is weak. For some rows the clone size is stated as once, few or many, or as a class when expanded; others skip it.

size: NA; V: TRBV3-1/TRBV3-2; J: TRBJ2-3; D: NA; DNA: TGTGCCAGCAGCCAGACGAGGACTACAGATACGCAGTATTTT; CDR3: CASSQTRTTDTQYF
size: NA; V: TRBV19; J: TRBJ2-3; D: TRBD1; DNA: TGTGCCAGTAGTTATCTCGCCCCCGGGACAGGGGGCACAGATACGCAGTATTTT; CDR3: CASSYLAPGTGGTDTQYF
size: NA; V: TRBV7-9; J: TRBJ2-1; D: TRBD2; DNA: TGTGCCAGCAGCTTAGTACGGGGGGGCTCAAATGAGCAGTTCTTC; CDR3: CASSLVRGGSNEQFF
size: NA; V: TRBV9; J: TRBJ2-5; D: NA; DNA: TGTGCCAGCAGCGTAGTAGGAGGTGTTGAAGAGACCCAGTACTTC; CDR3: CASSVVGGVEETQYF
size: NA; V: TRBV6-5; J: TRBJ1-1; D: NA; DNA: TGTGCCAGCGCGAGTGCTTACACTGAGGCTTTCTTT; CDR3: CASASAYTEAFF
size: NA; V: TRBV29-1; J: TRBJ2-2; D: NA; DNA: TGCAGCGTGGAGGGGATTAACACCGGGGAGCTGTTTTTT; CDR3: CSVEGINTGELFF
size: NA; V: TRBV18; J: TRBJ1-3; D: TRBD1; DNA: TGTGCCAGCTCACCTTGGACAGGCGTCTCTGGAAACACCATATATTTT; CDR3: CASSPWTGVSGNTIYF
size: NA; V: TRBV24-1; J: TRBJ2-3; D: TRBD1; DNA: TGTGCCACCACGGACAGGGCGGGCACAGATACGCAGTATTTT; CDR3: CATTDRAGTDTQYF
size: NA; V: TRBV29-1; J: TRBJ1-2; D: TRBD1; DNA: TGCAGCGTTGATAGGGACAGGGGTAACTATGGCTACACCTTC; CDR3: CSVDRDRGNYGYTF
size: NA; V: TRBV5-1; J: TRBJ1-5; D: NA; DNA: TGCGCCAGCAGCTGGACTGCGGCTGGGCCCCAGCATTTT; CDR3: CASSWTAAGPQHF
size: NA; V: TRBV13; J: TRBJ1-3; D: NA; DNA: TGTGCCAGCAGCCAGATAGGATCTGGAAACACCATATATTTT; CDR3: CASSQIGSGNTIYF
size: NA; V: TRBV5-1; J: TRBJ1-3; D: TRBD1; DNA: TGCGCCAGCAGCTCCGGGGGACAGGGGGCGGCTGGAAACACCATATATTTT; CDR3: CASSSGGQGAAGNTIYF
size: NA; V: TRBV28; J: TRBJ1-3; D: TRBD1; DNA: TGTGCCAGCAGTTTGCAAGACAGGGCTGGAGGAAACACCATATATTTT; CDR3: CASSLQDRAGGNTIYF
size: NA; V: TRBV6-5; J: TRBJ1-5; D: NA; DNA: TGTGCCAGCGGAGGGACACCCGGCATCAATCAGCCCCAGCATTTT; CDR3: CASGGTPGINQPQHF
size: few; V: TRBV19; J: TRBJ2-1; D: NA; DNA: TGTGCCAGTACTCATCGAAATGAGCAGTTCTTC; CDR3: CASTHRNEQFF
size: NA; V: TRBV14; J: TRBJ1-2; D: TRBD1; DNA: TGTGCCAGCAGCCCCGTCAGGGGGTATGGCTACACCTTC; CDR3: CASSPVRGYGYTF
size: NA; V: TRBV30; J: TRBJ1-1; D: NA; DNA: TGTGCCTGGAGCTCCAATATGAACACTGAAGCTTTCTTT; CDR3: CAWSSNMNTEAFF
size: NA; V: TRBV28; J: TRBJ2-5; D: TRBD2; DNA: TGTGCCAGCAGCCTACCTATGATAGCGGGGGGTCCTGAGACCCAGTACTTC; CDR3: CASSLPMIAGGPETQYF
size: NA; V: TRBV24-1; J: TRBJ1-2; D: NA; DNA: TGTGCCACCAGTGCGGGGTTGGGTGGCTACACCTTC; CDR3: CATSAGLGGYTF
size: NA; V: TRBV5-8; J: TRBJ2-5; D: TRBD1; DNA: TGTGCCAGCAGCTGGGGACAGGGGCCAAGTGGAGGGGGGACCCAGTACTTC; CDR3: CASSWGQGPSGGGTQYF
size: NA; V: TRBV15; J: TRBJ1-1; D: NA; DNA: TGTGCCACCAGCAGGGGGAGGAACACTGAAGCTTTCTTT; CDR3: CATSRGRNTEAFF
size: NA; V: TRBV19; J: TRBJ2-1; D: TRBD2; DNA: TGTGCCAGTAGTATAGGGATACTAGCGGGGGGGGAAACTTACAATGAGCAGTTCTTC; CDR3: CASSIGILAGGETYNEQFF
size: NA; V: TRBV7-9; J: TRBJ1-2; D: TRBD1; DNA: TGTGCCAGCACCCGGACAGGGGCTCAGGAGGCCTATGGCTACACCTTC; CDR3: CASTRTGAQEAYGYTF
size: NA; V: TRBV10-1; J: TRBJ2-2; D: TRBD2; DNA: TGCGCCAGCAGTGACGACGGGGGGGCCGGGGAGCTGTTTTTT; CDR3: CASSDDGGAGELFF
size: NA; V: TRBV28; J: TRBJ1-2; D: NA; DNA: TGTGCCAGCAGCCCACGGTGGGGTGCTGAGTACTATGGCTACACCTTC; CDR3: CASSPRWGAEYYGYTF
size: NA; V: TRBV7-2; J: TRBJ1-6; D: NA; DNA: TGTGCCAGCAGCTTTAACGGATCACCCCTCCACTTT; CDR3: CASSFNGSPLHF
size: NA; V: TRBV4-2; J: TRBJ2-1; D: NA; DNA: TGTGCCAGCAGCCAAGAGATTCAGCGGGCCCTAGACTACAATGAGCAGTTCTTC; CDR3: CASSQEIQRALDYNEQFF
size: NA; V: TRBV12-3/TRBV12-4; J: TRBJ2-3; D: NA; DNA: TGTGCCAGCAGCAACACAGATACGCAGTATTTT; CDR3: CASSNTDTQYF
size: NA; V: TRBV6-6; J: TRBJ2-3; D: NA; DNA: TGTGCCAGCAGCTACTTTCCTGGGAGCACAGATACGCAGTATTTT; CDR3: CASSYFPGSTDTQYF
size: NA; V: TRBV7-9; J: TRBJ1-1; D: NA; DNA: TGTGCCAGCAGCTTAGTGGGGAGGGACACTGAAGCTTTCTTT; CDR3: CASSLVGRDTEAFF
size: NA; V: TRBV10-2; J: TRBJ2-4; D: NA; DNA: TGCGCCAGCAGCTTCTTCTATTCGGACATTCAGTACTTC; CDR3: CASSFFYSDIQYF
size: NA; V: TRBV4-3; J: TRBJ2-5; D: NA; DNA: TGCGCCAGCAGCCTCATAGCGGAAGAGACCCAGTACTTC; CDR3: CASSLIAEETQYF
size: NA; V: TRBV6-5; J: TRBJ2-5; D: NA; DNA: TGTGCCAGCAGTTACGAGGACGGCGGGGAGACCCAGTACTTC; CDR3: CASSYEDGGETQYF
size: NA; V: TRBV7-9; J: TRBJ2-2; D: TRBD1; DNA: TGTGCCAGCAGCCCAGGACAGGGCCGGACCGGGGAGCTGTTTTTT; CDR3: CASSPGQGRTGELFF
size: NA; V: TRBV27; J: TRBJ2-3; D: TRBD2; DNA: TGTGCCAGCAGAAGCGGGGGGGCGGGCACAGATACGCAGTATTTT; CDR3: CASRSGGAGTDTQYF
size: NA; V: TRBV5-1; J: TRBJ1-2; D: NA; DNA: TGCGCCAGCAGCCGTATACCGGACACGACCCTACTTGATGGCTACACCTTC; CDR3: CASSRIPDTTLLDGYTF
size: NA; V: TRBV11-2; J: TRBJ2-7; D: NA; DNA: TGTGCCAGCAGCTTAGGAGGGTCCTACGAGCAGTACTTC; CDR3: CASSLGGSYEQYF